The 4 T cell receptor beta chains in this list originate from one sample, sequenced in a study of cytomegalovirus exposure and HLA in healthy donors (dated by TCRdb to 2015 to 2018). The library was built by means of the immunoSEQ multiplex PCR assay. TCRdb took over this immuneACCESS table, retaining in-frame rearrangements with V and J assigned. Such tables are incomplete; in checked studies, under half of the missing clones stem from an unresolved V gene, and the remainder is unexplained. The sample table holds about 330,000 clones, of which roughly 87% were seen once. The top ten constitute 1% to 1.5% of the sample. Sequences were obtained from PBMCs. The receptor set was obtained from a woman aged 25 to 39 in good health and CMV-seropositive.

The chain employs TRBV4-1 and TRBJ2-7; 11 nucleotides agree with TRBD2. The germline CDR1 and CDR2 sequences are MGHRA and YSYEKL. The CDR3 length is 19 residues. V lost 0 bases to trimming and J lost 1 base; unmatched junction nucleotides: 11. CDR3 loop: CASSQDPSRLAGPSYEQYF. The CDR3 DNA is TGCGCCAGCAGCCAAGATCCCTCAAGACTAGCGGGGCCTTCCTACGAGCAGTACTTC.

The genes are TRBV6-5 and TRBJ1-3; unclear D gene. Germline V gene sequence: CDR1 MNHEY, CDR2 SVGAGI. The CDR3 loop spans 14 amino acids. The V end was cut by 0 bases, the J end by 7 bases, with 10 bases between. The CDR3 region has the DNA TGTGCCAGCAGTTACTCACCGGGGAGGAACACCATATATTTT. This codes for CASSYSPGRNTIYF.

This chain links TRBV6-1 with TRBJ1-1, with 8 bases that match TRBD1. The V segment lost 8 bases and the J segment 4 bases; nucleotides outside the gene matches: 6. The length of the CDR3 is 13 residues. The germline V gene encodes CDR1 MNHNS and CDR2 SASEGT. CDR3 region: CASATGESTEAFF. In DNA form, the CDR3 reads TGTGCCAGCGCGACAGGGGAGTCCACTGAAGCTTTCTTT.

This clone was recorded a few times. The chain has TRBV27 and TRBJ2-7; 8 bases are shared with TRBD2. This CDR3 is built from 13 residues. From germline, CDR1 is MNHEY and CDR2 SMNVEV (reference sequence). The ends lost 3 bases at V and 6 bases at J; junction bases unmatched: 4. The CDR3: CASSFGGASEQYF. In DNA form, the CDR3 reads TGTGCCAGCAGTTTCGGGGGGGCTAGCGAGCAGTACTTC.